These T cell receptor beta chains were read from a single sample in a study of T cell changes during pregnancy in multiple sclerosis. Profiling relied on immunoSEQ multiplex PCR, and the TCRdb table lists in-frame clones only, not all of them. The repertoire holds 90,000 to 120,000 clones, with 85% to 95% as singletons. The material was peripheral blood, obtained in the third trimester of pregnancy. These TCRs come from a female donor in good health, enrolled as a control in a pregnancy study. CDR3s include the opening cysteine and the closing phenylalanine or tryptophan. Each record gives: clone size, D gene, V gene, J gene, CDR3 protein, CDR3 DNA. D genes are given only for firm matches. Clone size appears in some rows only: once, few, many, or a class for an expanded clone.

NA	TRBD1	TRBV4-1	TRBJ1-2	CASSQGTGGTYGYTF	TGCGCCAGCAGCCAAGGGACAGGGGGAACTTATGGCTACACCTTC
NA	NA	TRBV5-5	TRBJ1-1	CASSLDSAGTEAFF	TGTGCCAGCAGCCTAGACTCCGCCGGCACTGAAGCTTTCTTT
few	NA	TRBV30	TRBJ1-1	CAWSPGGRANTEAFF	TGTGCCTGGAGTCCCGGAGGGAGGGCGAACACTGAAGCTTTCTTT
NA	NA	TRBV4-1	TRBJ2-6	CASSHSEAASGANVLTF	TGCGCCAGCAGCCATTCAGAGGCGGCCTCTGGGGCCAACGTCCTGACTTTC
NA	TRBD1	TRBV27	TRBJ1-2	CASSLSTGDRTYGYTF	TGTGCCAGCAGTTTATCTACGGGGGACAGGACATATGGCTACACCTTC
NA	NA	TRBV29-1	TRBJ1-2	CSVEMAIWGYTF	TGCAGCGTTGAAATGGCCATTTGGGGCTACACCTTC
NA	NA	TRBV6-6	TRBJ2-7	CASLLSRGESSYEQYF	TGTGCCAGTCTCCTCTCGAGAGGAGAGAGCTCCTACGAGCAGTACTTC
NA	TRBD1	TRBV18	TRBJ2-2	CASSPTGTGTGELFF	TGTGCCAGCTCACCTACCGGGACAGGGACCGGGGAGCTGTTTTTT
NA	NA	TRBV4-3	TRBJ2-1	CASSQRAALSSYNEQFF	TGCGCCAGCAGCCAACGAGCGGCGCTCAGCTCCTACAATGAGCAGTTCTTC
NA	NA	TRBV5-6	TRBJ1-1	CASSIDTEAFF	TGTGCCAGCAGCATCGACACTGAAGCTTTCTTT
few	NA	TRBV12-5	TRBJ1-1	CASGSGREAFF	TGTGCTAGTGGTTCGGGTAGGGAAGCTTTCTTT
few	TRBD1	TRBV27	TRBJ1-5	CASSPQTGGVGNQPQHF	TGTGCCAGCAGTCCTCAGACAGGGGGCGTAGGTAATCAGCCCCAGCATTTT
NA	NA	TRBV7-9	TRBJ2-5	CASSLVGGGETQYF	TGTGCCAGCAGCTTAGTCGGCGGGGGCGAGACCCAGTACTTC
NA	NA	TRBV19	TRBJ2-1	CASVGYNEQFF	TGTGCCAGCGTCGGTTACAATGAGCAGTTCTTC
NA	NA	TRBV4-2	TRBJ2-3	CASSRDSADTQYF	TGTGCCAGCAGCCGAGACAGTGCAGATACGCAGTATTTT
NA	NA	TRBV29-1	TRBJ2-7	CSVDRGSEQYF	TGCAGCGTTGATAGGGGAAGTGAGCAGTACTTC
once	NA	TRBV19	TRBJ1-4	CASRRTGTTNEKLFF	TGTGCCAGTAGGCGTACAGGGACAACTAATGAAAAACTGTTTTTT
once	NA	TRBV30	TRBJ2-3	CAWSVTQGSDTQYF	TGTGCCTGGAGTGTAACACAGGGCTCAGATACGCAGTATTTT
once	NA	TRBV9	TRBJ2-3	CASSVGASERDTQYF	TGTGCCAGCAGCGTAGGAGCTAGCGAAAGGGATACGCAGTATTTT
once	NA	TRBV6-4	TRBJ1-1	CASSAVSRLRGGVSTEAFF	TGTGCCAGCAGTGCTGTATCTCGTTTAAGGGGCGGAGTGAGCACTGAAGCTTTCTTT
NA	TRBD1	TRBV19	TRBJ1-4	CASSKGQAGLNEKLFF	TGTGCCAGTAGTAAAGGACAGGCCGGATTGAATGAAAAACTGTTTTTT
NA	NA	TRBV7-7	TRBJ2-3	CATSAVAYTDTQYF	TGTGCTACCTCAGCGGTGGCCTATACAGATACGCAGTATTTT
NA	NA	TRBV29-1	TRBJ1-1	CSVEFEDWRAFF	TGCAGCGTTGAATTTGAGGACTGGAGAGCTTTCTTT
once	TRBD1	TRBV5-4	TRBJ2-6	CASSWGQGPSGANVLTF	TGTGCCAGCAGCTGGGGACAGGGCCCCTCTGGGGCCAACGTCCTGACTTTC
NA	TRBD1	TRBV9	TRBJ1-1	CASSVGTGENTEAFF	TGTGCCAGCAGCGTAGGAACAGGGGAGAACACTGAAGCTTTCTTT
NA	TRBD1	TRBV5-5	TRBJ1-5	CASSSNRGLDQPQHF	TGTGCCAGCAGCTCGAACAGGGGGCTTGATCAGCCCCAGCATTTT
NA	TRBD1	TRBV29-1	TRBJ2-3	CSAFTPGQFTDTQYF	TGCAGCGCCTTTACTCCGGGACAGTTCACAGATACGCAGTATTTT
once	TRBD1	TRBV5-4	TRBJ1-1	CASILDRGSTEAFF	TGTGCCAGCATCCTAGACAGGGGTTCCACTGAAGCTTTCTTT
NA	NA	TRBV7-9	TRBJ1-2	CASSQGRVYGYTF	TGTGCCAGCAGCCAGGGGCGGGTATATGGCTACACCTTC
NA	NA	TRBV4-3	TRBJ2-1	CASSQFSGTHNEQFF	TGCGCCAGCAGCCAGTTCTCCGGGACTCACAATGAGCAGTTCTTC
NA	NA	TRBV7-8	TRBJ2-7	CASSLGARYEQYF	TGTGCCAGCAGCTTAGGAGCCCGCTACGAGCAGTACTTC
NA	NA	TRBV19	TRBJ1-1	CASSSGTSPRAFF	TGTGCCAGTAGTAGCGGGACTTCCCCCCGAGCTTTCTTT
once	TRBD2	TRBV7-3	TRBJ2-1	CASSLLGGGGAYNEQFF	TGTGCCAGCAGCTTACTGGGTGGCGGGGGGGCCTACAATGAGCAGTTCTTC
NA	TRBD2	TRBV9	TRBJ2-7	CASSELAGGEQYF	TGTGCCAGCAGCGAACTAGCGGGGGGCGAGCAGTACTTC
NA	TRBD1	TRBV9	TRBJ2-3	CASSSSSQDRVGDTQYF	TGTGCCAGCAGCTCATCCTCACAGGACAGGGTGGGAGATACGCAGTATTTT
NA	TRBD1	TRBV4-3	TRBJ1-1	CASSQGTGGPEWNTEAFF	TGCGCCAGCAGCCAGGGGACAGGGGGCCCGGAGTGGAACACTGAAGCTTTCTTT
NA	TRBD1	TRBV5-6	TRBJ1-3	CASSYFRDSFTGNTIYF	TGTGCCAGCAGTTATTTCCGGGACAGCTTTACTGGAAACACCATATATTTT
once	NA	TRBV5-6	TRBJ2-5	CASKLTVQETQYF	TGTGCCAGCAAGCTGACAGTACAAGAGACCCAGTACTTC
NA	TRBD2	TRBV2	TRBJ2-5	CASSGALAGVGETQYF	TGTGCCAGCAGTGGGGCCCTAGCGGGGGTTGGGGAGACCCAGTACTTC
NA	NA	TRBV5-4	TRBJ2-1	CASSLEVSVSSYNEQFF	TGTGCCAGCAGCTTGGAAGTGAGCGTTAGCTCCTACAATGAGCAGTTCTTC
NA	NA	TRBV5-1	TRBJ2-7	CASRYSPGSDEQYF	TGCGCCAGCAGGTACAGTCCGGGGAGCGACGAGCAGTACTTC